A selection of T cell receptor beta chains follows, all from one sample in a study of blood T cells in healthy people across ages. Via MiXCR, TCRdb re-called the 5' RACE reads, giving one row per CDR3 protein. There are 550,000 to 650,000 distinct CDR3 sequences in the sample; about 27% occur only once, and 3% to 4.5% lies in the top ten. These sequences were also reported in another study, on T cells of mothers and their children.

Sequencing was performed on blood. Receptors were obtained from a boy aged 2 to 9 in good health. The CDR3 runs from the conserved cysteine through the conserved F or W. Fields, in order: J gene, V gene, clone size, D gene, CDR3 DNA, CDR3 protein. D genes are given only for firm matches. The size entry is marked missing in some rows and otherwise reads once, few, many or a size class.

J: TRBJ2-1
V: TRBV7-6
size: NA
D: TRBD1
DNA: TGTGCCAGCAGCTGGGCCGGGACAGCCTACAATGAGCAGTTCTTC
CDR3: CASSWAGTAYNEQFF

J: TRBJ2-1
V: TRBV5-1
size: NA
D: TRBD2
DNA: TGCGCCAGCAGCTTGTTAGCGGGAGTTCGATCGTCCAATGAGCAGTTCTTC
CDR3: CASSLLAGVRSSNEQFF

J: TRBJ1-5
V: TRBV5-1
size: few
D: NA
DNA: TGCGCCAGCAGCTTGCTGGGGATGGATCAGCCCCAGCATTTT
CDR3: CASSLLGMDQPQHF

J: TRBJ2-5
V: TRBV29-1
size: NA
D: NA
DNA: TGCAGCGTTAAGAGGGAAGAGACCCAGTACTTC
CDR3: CSVKREETQYF

J: TRBJ2-7
V: TRBV7-3
size: NA
D: NA
DNA: TGTGCCAGCAGCTTAATTACGACCGGGGATACCTACGAGCAGTACTTC
CDR3: CASSLITTGDTYEQYF

J: TRBJ2-5
V: TRBV19
size: few
D: NA
DNA: TGTGCCAGTAGTTCCGAACAGTTCCCCCAAGAGACCCAGTACTTC
CDR3: CASSSEQFPQETQYF

J: TRBJ2-2
V: TRBV29-1
size: NA
D: TRBD2
DNA: TGCAGCGTAACAGCGGGGGGGCCTAACACCGGGGAGCTGTTTTTT
CDR3: CSVTAGGPNTGELFF

J: TRBJ2-5
V: TRBV3-1
size: NA
D: NA
DNA: TGTGCCAGCAGCCAAGATCCGGCTATAAGAGAGACCCAGTACTTC
CDR3: CASSQDPAIRETQYF

J: TRBJ1-2
V: TRBV6-1
size: NA
D: NA
DNA: TGTGCCAGCAGTGAATCGGAGGTTACTAACTATGGCTACACCTTC
CDR3: CASSESEVTNYGYTF

J: TRBJ1-1
V: TRBV11-2
size: NA
D: TRBD1
DNA: TGTGCCAGCAGCTTAGAGGGACAGACTGGCGACACTGAAGCTTTCTTT
CDR3: CASSLEGQTGDTEAFF

J: TRBJ2-7
V: TRBV9
size: NA
D: NA
DNA: TGTGCCAGCAGCGTAGGCAGGGGCACCTACGAGCAGTACTTC
CDR3: CASSVGRGTYEQYF

J: TRBJ2-3
V: TRBV20-1
size: few
D: TRBD2
DNA: TGCAGTGCTCCGCTGACTAGCCGCCCCAGCACAGATACGCAGTATTTT
CDR3: CSAPLTSRPSTDTQYF

J: TRBJ2-3
V: TRBV19
size: few
D: TRBD2
DNA: TGTGCCAGTAGTATAAGGGCTAGCGGGAGACGGAATACGCAGTATTTT
CDR3: CASSIRASGRRNTQYF

J: TRBJ2-5
V: TRBV6-2/TRBV6-3
size: NA
D: NA
DNA: TGTGCCAGCAGTTTCCAAGAGGCCCAGTACTTC
CDR3: CASSFQEAQYF

J: TRBJ1-1
V: TRBV29-1
size: NA
D: NA
DNA: TGCAGCGTTGCATCGTGGATCACTGAAGCTTTCTTT
CDR3: CSVASWITEAFF

J: TRBJ1-5
V: TRBV10-1
size: NA
D: NA
DNA: TGCGCCAGCAGTGAGTCAAATGGGACCGGCAATCAGCCCCAGCATTTT
CDR3: CASSESNGTGNQPQHF

J: TRBJ2-2
V: TRBV20-1
size: NA
D: TRBD2
DNA: TGCAGTGCTAAGGGGACTAGCGTGAACACCGGGGAGCTGTTTTTT
CDR3: CSAKGTSVNTGELFF

J: TRBJ2-4
V: TRBV9
size: many
D: NA
DNA: TGTGCCAGCAGCGGCCCATCGGGGAACATTCAGTACTTC
CDR3: CASSGPSGNIQYF

J: TRBJ1-2
V: TRBV12-3/TRBV12-4
size: NA
D: TRBD1
DNA: TGTGCCAGCAGGGAAGGACAGGGGGTTACCTATGGCTACACCTTC
CDR3: CASREGQGVTYGYTF

J: TRBJ2-1
V: TRBV10-1
size: NA
D: TRBD1
DNA: TGCGCCAGCGCTCCGGGACAGTCCTACAATGAGCAGTTCTTC
CDR3: CASAPGQSYNEQFF

J: TRBJ2-7
V: TRBV7-2
size: NA
D: TRBD2
DNA: TGTGCCAGCAGAATAGCGGGAGGCCAGCAGTACTTC
CDR3: CASRIAGGQQYF

J: TRBJ2-2
V: TRBV5-1
size: NA
D: TRBD2
DNA: TGCGCCAGCAGCTTGGCTAGCGGGGGGAACACCGGGGAGCTGTTTTTT
CDR3: CASSLASGGNTGELFF